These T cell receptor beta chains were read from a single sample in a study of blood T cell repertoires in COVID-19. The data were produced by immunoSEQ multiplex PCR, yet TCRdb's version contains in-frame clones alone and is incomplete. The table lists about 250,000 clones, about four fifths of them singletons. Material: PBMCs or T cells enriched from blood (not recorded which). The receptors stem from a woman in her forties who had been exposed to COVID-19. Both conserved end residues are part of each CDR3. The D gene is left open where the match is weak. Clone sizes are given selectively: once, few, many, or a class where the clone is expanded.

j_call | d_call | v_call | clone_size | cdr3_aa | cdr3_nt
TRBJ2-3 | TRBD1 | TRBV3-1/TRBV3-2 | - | CASSQRRPGTGGTDTQYF | TGTGCCAGCAGCCAAAGGAGGCCCGGGACAGGGGGCACAGATACGCAGTATTTT
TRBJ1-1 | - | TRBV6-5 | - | CASSYSGRLDTEAFF | TGTGCCAGCAGTTACTCGGGGCGCCTGGACACTGAAGCTTTCTTT
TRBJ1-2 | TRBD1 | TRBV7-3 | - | CASSSPGTGNYGYTF | TGTGCCAGCAGCTCCCCCGGGACAGGGAACTATGGCTACACCTTC
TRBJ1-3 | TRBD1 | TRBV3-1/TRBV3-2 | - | CASSQDRQGARNTIYF | TGTGCCAGCAGCCAAGATCGACAGGGGGCTAGAAACACCATATATTTT
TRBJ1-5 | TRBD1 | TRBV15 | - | CATSRQGALNQPQHF | TGTGCCACCAGCAGACAGGGGGCACTCAATCAGCCCCAGCATTTT
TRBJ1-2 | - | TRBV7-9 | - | CASTFQQGEGYGYTF | TGTGCCAGCACCTTTCAACAGGGCGAAGGCTATGGCTACACCTTC
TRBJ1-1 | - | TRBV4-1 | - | CASSHVREGPEAFF | TGCGCCAGCAGCCACGTCCGGGAGGGGCCTGAAGCTTTCTTT
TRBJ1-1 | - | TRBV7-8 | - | CASSLQNPGVHTEAFF | TGTGCCAGCAGCTTACAGAATCCGGGGGTACACACTGAAGCTTTCTTT
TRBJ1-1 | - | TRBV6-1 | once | CASSESDPPGTEAFF | TGTGCCAGCAGTGAATCAGACCCTCCGGGCACTGAAGCTTTCTTT
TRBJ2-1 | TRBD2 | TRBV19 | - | CASSIPGLAGGPQTDNEQFF | TGTGCCAGTAGTATACCGGGACTAGCGGGGGGCCCCCAGACTGACAATGAGCAGTTCTTC
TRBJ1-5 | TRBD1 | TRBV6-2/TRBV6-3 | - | CASSYFGTGNQPQHF | TGTGCCAGCAGTTACTTCGGGACAGGGAATCAGCCCCAGCATTTT
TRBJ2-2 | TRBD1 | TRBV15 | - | CATSRDDRVTGELFF | TGTGCCACCAGCAGAGATGACAGGGTAACCGGGGAGCTGTTTTTT
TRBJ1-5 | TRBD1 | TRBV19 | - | CASSRQGDSNQPQHF | TGTGCCAGTAGCAGACAGGGGGATAGCAATCAGCCCCAGCATTTT
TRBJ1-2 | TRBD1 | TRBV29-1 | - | CSVRSTALGQGSLGYGYTF | TGCAGCGTTCGATCGACTGCGTTGGGACAGGGGTCCCTGGGCTATGGCTACACCTTC
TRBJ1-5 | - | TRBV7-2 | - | CASSVQGDQPQHF | TGTGCCAGCAGCGTACAAGGGGATCAGCCCCAGCATTTT
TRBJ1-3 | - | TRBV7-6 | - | CASSPAGNTIYF | TGTGCCAGCAGCCCAGCGGGAAACACCATATATTTT